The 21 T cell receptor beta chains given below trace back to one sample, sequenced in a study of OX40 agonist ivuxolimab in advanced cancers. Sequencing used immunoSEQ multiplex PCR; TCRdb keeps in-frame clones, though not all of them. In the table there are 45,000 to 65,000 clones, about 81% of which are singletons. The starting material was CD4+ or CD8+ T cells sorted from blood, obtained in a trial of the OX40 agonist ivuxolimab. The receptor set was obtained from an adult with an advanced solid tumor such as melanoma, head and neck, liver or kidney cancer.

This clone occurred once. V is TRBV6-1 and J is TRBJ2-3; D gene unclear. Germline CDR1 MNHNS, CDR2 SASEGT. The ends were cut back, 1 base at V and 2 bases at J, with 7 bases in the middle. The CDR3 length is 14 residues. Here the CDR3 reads CASSEEIATDTQYF. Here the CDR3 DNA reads TGTGCCAGCAGTGAAGAAATAGCCACAGATACGCAGTATTTT.

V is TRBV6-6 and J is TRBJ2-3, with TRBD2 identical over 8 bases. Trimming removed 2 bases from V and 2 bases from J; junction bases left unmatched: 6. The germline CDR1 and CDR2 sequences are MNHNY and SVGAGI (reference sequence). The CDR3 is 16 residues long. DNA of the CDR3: TGTGCCAGCAGTTACGGTACGGGGGGGACCACAGATACGCAGTATTTT. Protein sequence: CASSYGTGGTTDTQYF.

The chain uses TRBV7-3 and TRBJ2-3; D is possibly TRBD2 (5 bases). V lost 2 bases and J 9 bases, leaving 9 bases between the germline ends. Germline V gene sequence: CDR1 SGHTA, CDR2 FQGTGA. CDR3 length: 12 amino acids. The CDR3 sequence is CASSLGSGTQYF. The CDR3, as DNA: TGTGCCAGCAGCTTAGGTTCGGGGACGCAGTATTTT.

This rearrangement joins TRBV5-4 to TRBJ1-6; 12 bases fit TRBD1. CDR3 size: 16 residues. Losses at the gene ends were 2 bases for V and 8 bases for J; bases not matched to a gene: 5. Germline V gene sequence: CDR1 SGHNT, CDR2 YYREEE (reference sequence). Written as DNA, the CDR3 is TGTGCCAGCAGCTTAAGGGACAGGGGGCTGGATTCACCCCTCCACTTT. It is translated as CASSLRDRGLDSPLHF.

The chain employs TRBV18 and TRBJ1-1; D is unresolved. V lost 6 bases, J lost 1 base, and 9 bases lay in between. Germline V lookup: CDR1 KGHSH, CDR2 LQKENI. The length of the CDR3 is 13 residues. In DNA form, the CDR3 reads TGTGCCAGCTCCCCCCTAGGGAACACTGAAGCTTTCTTT. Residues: CASSPLGNTEAFF. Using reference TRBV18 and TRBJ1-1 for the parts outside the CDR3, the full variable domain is NAGVMQNPRHLVRRRGQEARLRCSPMKGHSHVYWYRQLPEEGLKFMVYLQKENIIDESGMPKERFSAEFPKEGPSILRIQQVVRGDSAAYFCASSPLGNTEAFFGQGTRLTVV.

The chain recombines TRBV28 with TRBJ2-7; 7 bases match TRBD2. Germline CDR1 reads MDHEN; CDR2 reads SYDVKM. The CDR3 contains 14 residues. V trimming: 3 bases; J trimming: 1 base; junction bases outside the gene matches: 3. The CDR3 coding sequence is TGTGCCAGCAGTTTCGGGGGGTCGTCCTACGAGCAGTACTTC. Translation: CASSFGGSSYEQYF. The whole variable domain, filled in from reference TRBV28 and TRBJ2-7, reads DVKVTQSSRYLVKRTGEKVFLECVQDMDHENMFWYRQDPGLGLRLIYFSYDVKMKEKGDIPEGYSVSREKKERFSLILESASTNQTSMYLCASSFGGSSYEQYFGPGTRLTVT.

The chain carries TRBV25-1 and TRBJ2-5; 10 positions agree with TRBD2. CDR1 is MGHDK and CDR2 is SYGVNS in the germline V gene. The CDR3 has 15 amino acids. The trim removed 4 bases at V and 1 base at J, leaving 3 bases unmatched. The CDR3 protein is CASSVQRGGQETQYF. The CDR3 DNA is TGTGCCAGCAGTGTGCAGCGGGGGGGCCAAGAGACCCAGTACTTC. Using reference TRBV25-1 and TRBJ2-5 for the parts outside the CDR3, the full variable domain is EADIYQTPRYLVIGTGKKITLECSQTMGHDKMYWYQQDPGMELHLIHYSYGVNSTEKGDLSSESTVSRIRTEHFPLTLESARPSHTSQYLCASSVQRGGQETQYFGPGTRLLVL.

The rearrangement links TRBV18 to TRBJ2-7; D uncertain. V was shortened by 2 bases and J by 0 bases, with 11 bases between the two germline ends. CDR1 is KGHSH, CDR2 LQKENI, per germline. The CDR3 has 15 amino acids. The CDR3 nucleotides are TGTGCCAGCTCACCATCGGGTACAAACTCCTACGAGCAGTACTTC. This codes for CASSPSGTNSYEQYF.

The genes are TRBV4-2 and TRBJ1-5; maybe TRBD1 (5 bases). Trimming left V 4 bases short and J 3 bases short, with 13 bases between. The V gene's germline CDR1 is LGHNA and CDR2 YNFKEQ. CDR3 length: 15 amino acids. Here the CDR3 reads CASSPNQGDNQPQHF. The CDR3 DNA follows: TGTGCCAGCAGCCCCAACCAGGGTGACAATCAGCCCCAGCATTTT.

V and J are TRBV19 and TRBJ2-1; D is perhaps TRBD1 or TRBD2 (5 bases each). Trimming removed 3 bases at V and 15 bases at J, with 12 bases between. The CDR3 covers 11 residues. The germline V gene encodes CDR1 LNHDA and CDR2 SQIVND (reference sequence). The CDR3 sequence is CASSMGRRGFF. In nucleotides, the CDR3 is TGTGCCAGTAGTATGGGACGGCGAGGGTTCTTC.

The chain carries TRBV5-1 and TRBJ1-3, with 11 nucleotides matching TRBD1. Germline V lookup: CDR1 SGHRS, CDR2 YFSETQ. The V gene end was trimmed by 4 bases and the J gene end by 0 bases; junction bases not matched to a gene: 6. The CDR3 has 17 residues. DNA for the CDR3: TGCGCCAGCAGCCCGGGGACAGGGGGTAACTCTGGAAACACCATATATTTT. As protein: CASSPGTGGNSGNTIYF. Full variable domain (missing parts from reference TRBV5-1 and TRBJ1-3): KAGVTQTPRYLIKTRGQQVTLSCSPISGHRSVSWYQQTPGQGLQFLFEYFSETQRNKGNFPGRFSGRQFSNSRSEMNVSTLELGDSALYLCASSPGTGGNSGNTIYFGEGSWLTVV.

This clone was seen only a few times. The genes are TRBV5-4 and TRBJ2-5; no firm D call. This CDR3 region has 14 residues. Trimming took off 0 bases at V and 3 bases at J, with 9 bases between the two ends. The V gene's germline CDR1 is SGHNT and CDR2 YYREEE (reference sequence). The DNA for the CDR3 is TGTGCCAGCAGCTTGGACCCAGCAGAAGAGACCCAGTACTTC. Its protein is CASSLDPAEETQYF.

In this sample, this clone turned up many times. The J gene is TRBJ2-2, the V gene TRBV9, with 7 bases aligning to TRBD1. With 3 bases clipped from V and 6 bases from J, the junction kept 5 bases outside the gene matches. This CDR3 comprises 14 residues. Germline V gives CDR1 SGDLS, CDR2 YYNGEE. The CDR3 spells CASSGQGVSGELFF. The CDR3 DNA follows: TGTGCCAGCAGCGGACAGGGAGTGTCCGGGGAGCTGTTTTTT.

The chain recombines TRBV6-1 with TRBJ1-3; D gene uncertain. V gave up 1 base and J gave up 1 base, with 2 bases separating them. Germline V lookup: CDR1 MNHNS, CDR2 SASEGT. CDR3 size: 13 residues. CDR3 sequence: CASSEGSGNTIYF. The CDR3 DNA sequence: TGTGCCAGCAGTGAAGGGTCTGGAAACACCATATATTTT.

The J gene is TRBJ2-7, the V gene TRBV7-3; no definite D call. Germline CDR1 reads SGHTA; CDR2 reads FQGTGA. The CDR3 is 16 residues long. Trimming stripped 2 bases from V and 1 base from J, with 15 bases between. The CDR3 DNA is TGTGCCAGCAGCTTAGGATTCGGGCAGCCTTCCTACGAGCAGTACTTC. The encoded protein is CASSLGFGQPSYEQYF.

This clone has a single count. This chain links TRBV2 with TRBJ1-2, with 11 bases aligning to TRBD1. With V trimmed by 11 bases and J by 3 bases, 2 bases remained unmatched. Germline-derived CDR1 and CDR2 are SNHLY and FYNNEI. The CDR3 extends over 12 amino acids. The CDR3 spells CAGDRGDYGYTF. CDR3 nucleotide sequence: TGTGCCGGGGACAGGGGGGACTATGGCTACACCTTC.

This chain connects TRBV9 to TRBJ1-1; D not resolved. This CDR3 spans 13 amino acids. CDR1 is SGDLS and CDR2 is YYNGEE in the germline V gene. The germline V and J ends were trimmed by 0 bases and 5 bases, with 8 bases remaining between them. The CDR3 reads CASSVASVTEAFF. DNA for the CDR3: TGTGCCAGCAGCGTAGCTTCGGTGACTGAAGCTTTCTTT.

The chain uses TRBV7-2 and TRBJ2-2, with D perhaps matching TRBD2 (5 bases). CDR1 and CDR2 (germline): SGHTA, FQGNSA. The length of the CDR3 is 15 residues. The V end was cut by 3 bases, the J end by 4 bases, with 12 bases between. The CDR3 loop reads CASSFADLATGELFF. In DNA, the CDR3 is TGTGCCAGCAGCTTCGCGGACCTAGCCACCGGGGAGCTGTTTTTT.

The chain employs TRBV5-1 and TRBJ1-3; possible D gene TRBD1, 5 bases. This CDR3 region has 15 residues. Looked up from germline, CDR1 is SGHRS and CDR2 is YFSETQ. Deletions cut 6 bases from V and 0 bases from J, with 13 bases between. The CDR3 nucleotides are TGCGCCAGCACCCGGGACGGCGCCTCTGGAAACACCATATATTTT. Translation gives CASTRDGASGNTIYF. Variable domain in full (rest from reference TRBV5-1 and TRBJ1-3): KAGVTQTPRYLIKTRGQQVTLSCSPISGHRSVSWYQQTPGQGLQFLFEYFSETQRNKGNFPGRFSGRQFSNSRSEMNVSTLELGDSALYLCASTRDGASGNTIYFGEGSWLTVV.

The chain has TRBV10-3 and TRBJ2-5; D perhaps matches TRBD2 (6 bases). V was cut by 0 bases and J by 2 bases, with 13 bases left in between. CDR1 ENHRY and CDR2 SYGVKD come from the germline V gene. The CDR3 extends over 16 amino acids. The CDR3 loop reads CAISESRSGLQETQYF. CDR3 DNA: TGTGCCATCAGTGAGTCGAGAAGCGGGTTACAAGAGACCCAGTACTTC.

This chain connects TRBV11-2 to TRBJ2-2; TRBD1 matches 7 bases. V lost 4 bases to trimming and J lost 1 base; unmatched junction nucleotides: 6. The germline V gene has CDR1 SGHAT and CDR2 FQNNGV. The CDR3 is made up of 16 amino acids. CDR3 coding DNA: TGTGCCAGCAGCTCTTACAGGGGCGAGAACACCGGGGAGCTGTTTTTT. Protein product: CASSSYRGENTGELFF.